This T cell receptor beta chain was obtained from a study of T cell responses to AZD1222 COVID-19 vaccine. Trimming cost V 2 bases and J 7 bases, with 5 bases left between them. The CDR3 runs to 11 residues. Per germline, CDR1 KGHSH and CDR2 LQKENI. Measured with immunoSEQ multiplex PCR; TCRdb has only the in-frame clones, and not every one. The data show about 30,000 clones, with approximately 89% seen just once and roughly 44% held by the top ten. The gene calls are TRBV18 and TRBJ1-1, with D possibly TRBD1 on 5 matching bases. This TCR was recovered from an adult in good health. The sample here was peripheral blood, taken on day 0 of AZD1222 vaccination. The CDR3 coding sequence is TGTGCCAGCTCACCAGGGGGTGAAGCTTTCTTT. Translation gives CASSPGGEAFF.